One and the same sample provided the 21 T cell receptor beta chains below, sequenced in a study of blood T cell repertoires in COVID-19. TCRdb's copy holds only in-frame clones and misses some; the assay was immunoSEQ multiplex PCR. This sample has more than 200,000 clones; around 86% occur once, and the top ten carry 7% to 8.5%. The specimen was PBMCs or T cells enriched from blood (not recorded which). These receptors all stem from a young man in a cohort exposed to, infected with or recovered from COVID-19 (not recorded which).

Here the CDR3 DNA reads TGTGCCAGCAGCTTAGATCCTACAGGGGCGTTTGAAAAACTGTTTTTT. Its translation: CASSLDPTGAFEKLFF. The V and J genes are TRBV11-2 and TRBJ1-4, with 7 bases aligning to TRBD1. The germline V gene has CDR1 SGHAT and CDR2 FQNNGV. This CDR3 is built from 16 residues. Trimming at V came to 0 bases and at J to 7 bases, leaving 8 bases not matched to a gene.

The rearrangement uses TRBV6-5 and TRBJ1-2, with D hard to call. Germline V gene data show CDR1 as MNHEY and CDR2 as SVGAGI. The CDR3 spans 12 residues. V lost 8 bases and J 4 bases, leaving 11 bases between the germline ends. In DNA, the CDR3 is TGTGCCAGCCTATGGGGAGTCTATGGCTACACCTTC. Translating gives CASLWGVYGYTF.

This sequence joins TRBV10-3 and TRBJ2-3; D is unresolved. The CDR3 length is 12 residues. Between the trimmed V and J ends, which lost 8 bases and 7 bases, there was a span of 13 bases. Germline CDR1 reads ENHRY; CDR2 reads SYGVKD. CDR3 nucleotide sequence: TGTGCCATCTCCTCTCCCGCTAATACGCAGTATTTT. It is translated as CAISSPANTQYF.

This chain connects TRBV15 to TRBJ1-5; perhaps TRBD1 as D (6 bases). Germline V CDR1 and CDR2: LNHNV, YYDKDF (reference sequence). The CDR3 runs 16 residues. With 0 bases removed from V and 1 base from J, the gap between germline ends came to 10 bases. The CDR3, as DNA: TGTGCCACCAGCAGAGATCGCCAGGGGAGCAATCAGCCCCAGCATTTT. Its translation: CATSRDRQGSNQPQHF.

The chain recombines TRBV27 with TRBJ2-1; no definite D call. The CDR3 sequence is 14 residues long. Trimming removed 10 bases from V and 4 bases from J, with 17 bases in between. Germline CDR1 is MNHEY and CDR2 is SMNVEV (reference sequence). The CDR3 loop reads CATTWASDYNEQFF. CDR3 sequence (DNA): TGTGCCACCACCTGGGCCTCCGATTACAATGAGCAGTTCTTC.

Remarks on this clone: The same CDR3 arises from other DNA sequences in this sample as well. The chain uses TRBV28 and TRBJ1-1; D is unresolved. V shed 5 bases and J shed 4 bases, with 5 bases lying between them. From germline, CDR1 is MDHEN and CDR2 SYDVKM. The length of the CDR3 is 11 residues. The CDR3 nucleotides are TGTGCCAGCAGTCCTCGCACTGAAGCTTTCTTT. Amino acid sequence: CASSPRTEAFF. Complete variable domain (other parts from reference TRBV28 and TRBJ1-1): DVKVTQSSRYLVKRTGEKVFLECVQDMDHENMFWYRQDPGLGLRLIYFSYDVKMKEKGDIPEGYSVSREKKERFSLILESASTNQTSMYLCASSPRTEAFFGQGTRLTVV.

The chain is built from TRBV7-8 and TRBJ1-2, with 11 bases lining up with TRBD1. Germline trimming cut 4 bases from V and 8 bases from J; bases unmatched to any gene: 6. The CDR3 covers 14 residues. Germline assignment: CDR1 SGHVS and CDR2 FQNEAQ. The CDR3 DNA reads as TGTGCCAGCAGCTCCCGGACAGGGGGCGAAGGCTACACCTTC. Translation: CASSSRTGGEGYTF. The full variable domain, with the rest looked up from reference TRBV7-8 and TRBJ1-2, is GAGVSQSPRYKVAKRGQDVALRCDPISGHVSLFWYQQALGQGPEFLTYFQNEAQLDKSGLPSDRFFAERPEGSVSTLKIQRTQQEDSAVYLCASSSRTGGEGYTFGSGTRLTVV.

The V and J genes are TRBV5-1 and TRBJ2-2; 8 bases fit TRBD1. Germline CDR1 and CDR2: SGHRS and YFSETQ. This CDR3 contains 15 residues. V shed 0 bases, J shed 9 bases, and the junction held 7 bases outside the gene matches. The CDR3 DNA follows: TGCGCCAGCAGCTTGGCTGCAGGGGGCCACCGGGAGCTGTTTTTT. Residues: CASSLAAGGHRELFF.

The chain couples TRBV9 to TRBJ2-5, with 14 bases identical to TRBD2. Germline V gene data show CDR1 as SGDLS and CDR2 as YYNGEE. V shed 3 bases, J shed 4 bases, and the junction held 5 bases outside the gene matches. The CDR3 contains 16 residues. The CDR3 reads CASSASGTSGRETQYF. The CDR3 DNA reads as TGTGCCAGCAGCGCCTCCGGGACTAGCGGGAGAGAGACCCAGTACTTC. The full variable domain, rest sourced from reference TRBV9 and TRBJ2-5, is DSGVTQTPKHLITATGQRVTLRCSPRSGDLSVYWYQQSLDQGLQFLIQYYNGEERAKGNILERFSAQQFPDLHSELNLSSLELGDSALYFCASSASGTSGRETQYFGPGTRLLVL.

The chain links TRBV5-8 to TRBJ1-2; 8 bases are a match to TRBD1. Germline values: CDR1 SGHTS, CDR2 YDEGEE. The J segment lost 5 bases and the V segment lost 5 bases, leaving 8 bases of the junction unmatched. The CDR3 consists of 14 residues. DNA of the CDR3: TGTGCCAGCAGGCTTGACAGGGGAGGGTATGGCTACACCTTC. The encoded protein is CASRLDRGGYGYTF. The full variable domain, rest sourced from reference TRBV5-8 and TRBJ1-2, is EAGVTQSPTHLIKTRGQQATLRCSPISGHTSVYWYQQALGLGLQFLLWYDEGEERNRGNFPPRFSGRQFPNYSSELNVNALELEDSALYLCASRLDRGGYGYTFGSGTRLTVV.

The chain couples TRBV5-1 to TRBJ2-1; D is undetermined. V was trimmed by 2 bases and J by 10 bases, leaving 10 bases between them. This CDR3 has 12 residues. Germline assignment: CDR1 SGHRS and CDR2 YFSETQ. DNA for the CDR3: TGCGCCAGCAGCTTCAACATGGCCGAGCAGTTCTTC. Protein sequence: CASSFNMAEQFF.

This chain links TRBV5-1 with TRBJ1-6; the match to TRBD1 covers 8 bases. This CDR3 has 14 amino acids. Germline V CDR1 and CDR2: SGHRS, YFSETQ. Trimming cost V 4 bases and J 6 bases; bases outside gene matches: 3. The DNA for the CDR3 is TGCGCCAGCAGCGGGGGACAGGTTAATTCACCCCTCCACTTT. This codes for CASSGGQVNSPLHF.

V gene TRBV4-3 combines with J gene TRBJ2-1, with 8 nucleotides matching TRBD2. This CDR3 comprises 18 residues. V was clipped by 0 bases and J by 8 bases; unmatched bases: 15. Germline V gene data show CDR1 as LGHNA and CDR2 as YSLEER. The DNA of the CDR3 is TGCGCCAGCAGCCAAGAATATATGACGGGAGGGCCTTTGGATGAGCAGTTCTTC. Its protein is CASSQEYMTGGPLDEQFF.

The chain links TRBV10-2 to TRBJ2-7; D might be TRBD2 (5 bases). The CDR3 contains 12 residues. Trimming shortened V by 4 bases and J by 4 bases, and 8 bases separated the two germline ends. Germline values: CDR1 WSHSY, CDR2 SAAADI. CDR3: CASSVSGYEQYF. In nucleotides, the CDR3 is TGCGCCAGCAGTGTTTCGGGGTACGAGCAGTACTTC.

The rearrangement uses TRBV27 and TRBJ2-6; 7 positions agree with TRBD1. Germline trimming cut 0 bases from V and 3 bases from J; bases unmatched to any gene: 8. The CDR3 length is 18 residues. Germline CDR1 and CDR2: MNHEY and SMNVEV (reference sequence). CDR3 amino acids: CASSLSTGSHGGANVLTF. As DNA, the CDR3 is TGTGCCAGCAGTTTATCGACAGGGTCACACGGTGGGGCCAACGTCCTGACTTTC.

The chain is built from TRBV27 and TRBJ2-1; 7 positions match TRBD2. Germline CDR1 and CDR2: MNHEY and SMNVEV (reference sequence). The trim removed 7 bases at V and 10 bases at J, leaving 7 bases unmatched. The CDR3 covers 12 residues. This CDR3 reads CASKTSFQEQFF. The CDR3 nucleotides are TGTGCCAGCAAGACTAGCTTCCAAGAGCAGTTCTTC.

The genes are TRBV28 and TRBJ1-1, with 8 positions matching TRBD1. Losses at the gene ends were 1 base for V and 6 bases for J; bases not matched to a gene: 4. The CDR3 spans 14 residues. Germline V CDR1 and CDR2: MDHEN, SYDVKM. The CDR3 loop reads CASSLLTGEAEAFF. CDR3 DNA sequence: TGTGCCAGCAGTTTATTGACAGGGGAGGCTGAAGCTTTCTTT.

The chain recombines TRBV28 with TRBJ2-1; 9 positions match TRBD1. This CDR3 is 19 amino acids long. CDR1 is MDHEN, CDR2 SYDVKM, per germline. V lost 6 bases to trimming and J lost 0 bases; unmatched junction nucleotides: 15. This CDR3 reads CASSPTTGGGLSSYNEQFF. The CDR3 nucleotides read TGTGCCAGCAGCCCGACTACAGGGGGCGGTTTGAGCTCCTACAATGAGCAGTTCTTC.

The rearrangement links TRBV2 to TRBJ1-3; TRBD1 matches 10 bases. There are 14 residues in the CDR3. The V gene's germline CDR1 is SNHLY and CDR2 FYNNEI. The J segment lost 4 bases and the V segment lost 8 bases, leaving 5 bases of the junction unmatched. The CDR3 sequence: CASRPGQGGNTIYF. Written as DNA, the CDR3 is TGTGCCAGCCGGCCGGGACAGGGGGGAAACACCATATATTTT.

The chain recombines TRBV5-6 with TRBJ2-1; no firm D call. The germline CDR1 and CDR2 sequences are SGHDT and YYEEEE. The CDR3 length is 13 residues. V lost 0 bases to trimming and J lost 8 bases, with 9 bases between them. CDR3 sequence: CASSLALPDEQFF. DNA for the CDR3: TGTGCCAGCAGCTTGGCACTGCCGGATGAGCAGTTCTTC.

The rearrangement links TRBV28 to TRBJ1-2; TRBD1 might be the D (5 bases). V lost 6 bases and J lost 5, with 22 bases in between. Germline V gene data show CDR1 as MDHEN and CDR2 as SYDVKM. The length of the CDR3 is 16 residues. CDR3 sequence reads: CASSPPPIRAWYGYTF. The CDR3, as DNA: TGTGCCAGCAGCCCGCCCCCTATCAGGGCTTGGTATGGCTACACCTTC.